This T cell receptor beta chain comes out of a study of regulatory T cells in long-lasting Graves disease. Sequencing libraries for TCR beta were prepared with iRepertoire HTBI primers and Arm-PCR of CDR3 regions. Using its own MiXCR run on the multiplex PCR reads, TCRdb lists one record per CDR3 protein. The sample shows 350,000 to 450,000 distinct CDR3 sequences, more than 20% of them seen only once. Stated time point: persistent/refractory GD, antithyroid drugs over 5 years with positive TRAb. Preparation of the TCR library used RNA extracted from PBMCs. At least ten counts were recorded for this clonotype. The antigen is undetermined. Trimming removed 0 bases at V and 9 bases at J, with 15 bases between. Germline CDR1 and CDR2: DFQATT and SNEGSKA (reference sequence). This CDR3 is 13 amino acids long. Study results and limitations: Relative to newly diagnosed Graves' patients, persistent ones had lower TCR diversity. Persistent patients shared 2,741 public clonotypes among themselves. Newly diagnosed patients shared fewer, at about 890. Preferential use of TRBV28, TRBJ1-2 and TRBJ2-5 was seen in persistent disease.

This receptor was identified in a female donor with Graves disease. The rearrangement uses TRBV20-1 and TRBJ2-7; maybe TRBD2 (6 bases). The starting material was peripheral blood mononuclear cells (PBMCs), obtained when the disease was refractory, from a patient treated with antithyroid drugs. CDR3 residues: CSARDGTGARQYF. The CDR3 nucleotides read TGCAGTGCTAGAGATGGAACGGGAGCACGGCAGTACTTC.